Sequencing of this TCR beta chain was carried out in a study of blood T cell repertoires in COVID-19. Overall study: COVID-19 samples, acute and convalescent, were from the United States, Italy and Spain.

Authors' analysis steps: Reference gene primers were amplified, and this amplification served to estimate nucleated cell counts. Produced via immunoSEQ multiplex PCR; TCRdb's table is partial and in-frame only. The DNA gave D and trimming, while V, J and clone size come from that table. The sample records 95,000 to 100,000 clones, about 90% being singletons. Germline V CDR1 and CDR2: SGHTA, FQGNSA. The CDR3 sequence is 15 residues long. The V end lost 1 base, the J end lost 9 bases, and 16 bases lay between the germline ends. Sequencing used peripheral blood. The chain is built from TRBV7-2 and TRBJ2-1, with D tentatively TRBD2 (7 bases). This clonotype was sampled from a man aged 45-60 years with acute or convalescent COVID-19. The CDR3 loop is CASSLDGGPYSEQFF. Written as DNA, the CDR3 is TGTGCCAGCAGCTTAGACGGGGGGCCATACTCTGAGCAGTTCTTC.